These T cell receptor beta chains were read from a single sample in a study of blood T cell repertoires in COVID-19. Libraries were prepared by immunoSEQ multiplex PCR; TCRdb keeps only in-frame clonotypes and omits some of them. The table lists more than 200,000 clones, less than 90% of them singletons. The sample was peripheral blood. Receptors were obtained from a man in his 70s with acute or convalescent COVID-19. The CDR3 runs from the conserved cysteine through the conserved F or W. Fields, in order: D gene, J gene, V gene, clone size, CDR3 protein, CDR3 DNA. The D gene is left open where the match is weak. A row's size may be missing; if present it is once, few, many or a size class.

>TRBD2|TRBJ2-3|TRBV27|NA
CASRGRATDTQYF
TGTGCCAGCAGGGGGAGGGCGACAGATACGCAGTATTTT
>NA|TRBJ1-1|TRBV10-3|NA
CAISEGGGLNTEAFF
TGTGCCATCAGTGAGGGGGGGGGTTTGAACACTGAAGCTTTCTTT
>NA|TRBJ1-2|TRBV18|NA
CASSPATVPGVGGYTF
TGTGCCAGCTCACCTGCGACGGTCCCGGGAGTTGGTGGCTACACCTTC
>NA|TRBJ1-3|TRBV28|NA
CASRPGGNTIYF
TGTGCCAGCAGGCCCGGGGGAAACACCATATATTTT
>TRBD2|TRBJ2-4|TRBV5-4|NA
CASSTLTSGRQNIQYF
TGTGCCAGCAGCACTTTGACTAGCGGGAGGCAAAACATTCAGTACTTC
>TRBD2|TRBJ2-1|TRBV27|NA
CASRLTSGSFGNEQFF
TGTGCCAGCAGATTAACTAGCGGGAGCTTTGGTAATGAGCAGTTCTTC
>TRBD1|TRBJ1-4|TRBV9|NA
CASSRTGAEKLFF
TGTGCCAGCAGTCGGACAGGGGCCGAAAAACTGTTTTTT
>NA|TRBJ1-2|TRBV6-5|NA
CASSYGGAYGYTF
TGTGCCAGCAGTTACGGGGGGGCCTATGGCTACACCTTC
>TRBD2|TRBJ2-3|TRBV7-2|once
CASSSTSGSKSDTQYF
TGTGCCAGCAGCTCAACTAGCGGGAGTAAGTCAGATACGCAGTATTTT
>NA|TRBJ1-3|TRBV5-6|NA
CASTRWFRTQGNTIYF
TGTGCCAGCACCCGTTGGTTTAGGACTCAGGGAAACACCATATATTTT
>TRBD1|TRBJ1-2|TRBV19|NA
CASSIDRADYGYTF
TGTGCCAGTAGTATCGACAGGGCCGACTATGGCTACACCTTC
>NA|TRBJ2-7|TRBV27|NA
CASSRTELDEQYF
TGTGCCAGCAGTAGGACAGAACTCGACGAGCAGTACTTC
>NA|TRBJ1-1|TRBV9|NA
CASSGHGTNTEAFF
TGTGCCAGCAGCGGCCACGGGACTAACACTGAAGCTTTCTTT
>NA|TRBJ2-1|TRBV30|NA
CAWRLDSYNEQFF
TGTGCCTGGAGGCTGGACTCTTACAATGAGCAGTTCTTC
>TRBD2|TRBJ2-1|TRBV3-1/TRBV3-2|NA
CASSLTSGMGNEQFF
TGTGCCAGCAGCCTGACTAGCGGGATGGGAAATGAGCAGTTCTTC
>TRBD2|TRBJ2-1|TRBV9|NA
CASSPLGLAGDYGDDEQFF
TGTGCCAGCAGCCCCCTTGGGCTAGCGGGCGACTATGGGGACGATGAGCAGTTCTTC
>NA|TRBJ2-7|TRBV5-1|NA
CASSPGQSYEQYF
TGCGCCAGCAGCCCCGGACAGTCCTACGAGCAGTACTTC
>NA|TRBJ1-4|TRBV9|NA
CASSVRVGEKLFF
TGTGCCAGCAGCGTCAGGGTAGGTGAAAAACTGTTTTTT
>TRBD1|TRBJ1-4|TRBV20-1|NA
CSASRQGSEKLFF
TGCAGTGCTAGTCGACAGGGCTCTGAAAAACTGTTTTTT
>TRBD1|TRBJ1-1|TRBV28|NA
CAGRGQGENTEAFF
TGTGCCGGGCGGGGACAGGGAGAGAACACTGAAGCTTTCTTT
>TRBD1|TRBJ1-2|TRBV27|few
CASSLGDSANYGYTF
TGTGCCAGCAGTTTGGGGGACAGCGCTAACTATGGCTACACCTTC
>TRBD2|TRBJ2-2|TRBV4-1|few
CASSQGTSGSYTGELFF
TGCGCCAGCAGCCAAGGGACTAGCGGGAGCTACACCGGGGAGCTGTTTTTT
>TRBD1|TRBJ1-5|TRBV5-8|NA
CASSLADRADRSQPQHF
TGTGCCAGCAGCTTGGCCGACAGGGCGGATAGAAGTCAGCCCCAGCATTTT
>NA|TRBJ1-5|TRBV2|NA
CASSGLGVLSNQPQHF
TGTGCCAGCAGTGGGCTCGGGGTCTTGAGCAATCAGCCCCAGCATTTT
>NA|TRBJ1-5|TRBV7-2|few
CASSSLGAWSQPQHF
TGTGCCAGCAGCTCCCTGGGGGCCTGGTCTCAGCCCCAGCATTTT
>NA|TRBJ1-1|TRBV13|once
CASSSGQRNTEAFF
TGTGCCAGCAGCTCCGGACAGAGGAACACTGAAGCTTTCTTT
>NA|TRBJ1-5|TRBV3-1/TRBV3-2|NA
CASSQVPGDQPQHF
TGTGCCAGCAGCCAAGTTCCAGGGGATCAGCCCCAGCATTTT
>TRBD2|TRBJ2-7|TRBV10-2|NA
CASSDGGRPYEQYF
TGCGCCAGCAGTGACGGCGGGAGGCCCTACGAGCAGTACTTC
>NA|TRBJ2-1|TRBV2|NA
CASTGNNYNEQFF
TGTGCCAGCACCGGTAATAACTACAATGAGCAGTTCTTC